Following are 20 T cell receptor beta chains from one sample sequenced in a study of shared clonotypes between healthy human individuals. Only in-frame clones appear in the TCRdb table, and some are missing; sequencing was by immunoSEQ multiplex PCR. The sample has roughly 1.5 million clones; 95% to 99% are singletons. The sequencing input was naive CD4+ T cells sorted from blood. Subset described: CD45RA+ positively selected. All receptors derive from a man aged 25 to 40 in good health.

The chain links TRBV6-6 to TRBJ2-7; no clear D. The germline CDR1 and CDR2 sequences are MNHNY and SVGAGI (reference sequence). With 3 bases removed from V and 9 bases from J, the gap between germline ends came to 12 bases. This CDR3 is built from 12 residues. As DNA, the CDR3 is TGTGCCAGCAGTTATGAGAGGAATAGGCAGTACTTC. Its translation is CASSYERNRQYF.

The gene calls are TRBV7-2 and TRBJ2-3; 8 bases line up with TRBD2. This CDR3 region has 16 residues. Unmatched junction bases numbered 13, after V lost 5 bases and J lost 6 bases. Looked up from germline, CDR1 is SGHTA and CDR2 is FQGNSA. The CDR3 bases are TGTGCCAGCAGCCCACGCAGGAGTAGCGGGATGGATACGCAGTATTTT. This encodes CASSPRRSSGMDTQYF.

The rearrangement links TRBV7-9 to TRBJ1-1; D remains ambiguous. V shed 6 bases and J shed 1 base, with 15 bases lying between them. From germline, CDR1 is SEHNR and CDR2 FQNEAQ (reference sequence). The CDR3 runs to 15 residues. CDR3: CASSYPRARNTEAFF. The CDR3 coding sequence is TGTGCCAGCAGTTACCCGAGGGCCAGGAACACTGAAGCTTTCTTT.

The chain is built from TRBV19 and TRBJ2-7; 7 nucleotides agree with TRBD1. The CDR3 consists of 15 residues. Per the germline V gene, CDR1 is LNHDA and CDR2 is SQIVND (reference sequence). With V trimmed by 6 bases and J by 4 bases, 12 bases remained unmatched. The CDR3 region has the DNA TGTGCCAGTAGCCTCTACGGGACAGATACATACGAGCAGTACTTC. Translating it yields CASSLYGTDTYEQYF.

This clone was recorded only once. The rearrangement uses TRBV29-1 and TRBJ2-3, with 11 positions matching TRBD2. The CDR3 sequence is 15 residues long. V gave up 4 bases and J gave up 4 bases; unmatched junction bases: 7. Germline loops: CDR1 SQVTM, CDR2 ANQGSEA. The CDR3 DNA reads as TGCAGCGTTGCCGTAGCGGGAGGGCCCCCAGATACGCAGTATTTT. Amino acid sequence: CSVAVAGGPPDTQYF.

The genes are TRBV15 and TRBJ2-7, with D unresolved. The CDR3 is made up of 13 amino acids. V lost 4 bases to trimming and J lost 3 bases, with 10 bases between them. CDR1 and CDR2 (germline): LNHNV, YYDKDF (reference sequence). In DNA form, the CDR3 reads TGTGCCACCAGCACCGGGCACAACTACGAGCAGTACTTC. The encoded protein is CATSTGHNYEQYF. Drawing the rest from reference TRBV15 and TRBJ2-7, the complete variable domain is DAMVIQNPRYQVTQFGKPVTLSCSQTLNHNVMYWYQQKSSQAPKLLFHYYDKDFNNEADTPDNFQSRRPNTSFCFLDIRSPGLGDTAMYLCATSTGHNYEQYFGPGTRLTVT.

J is TRBJ1-1 and V is TRBV28; tentative D call: TRBD1 (5 bases). The CDR3 length is 14 residues. V was shortened by 2 bases and J by 7 bases, with 14 bases between the two germline ends. Germline assignment: CDR1 MDHEN and CDR2 SYDVKM. CDR3 nucleotides: TGTGCCAGCAGTTTACTAGAGGGGACCGATGAAGCTTTCTTT. It codes for CASSLLEGTDEAFF.

Note on this clone: Other nucleotide sequences in the sample specify the same CDR3. The CDR3 DNA sequence: TGTGCCAGCAGTTTACTAGCGTACGAGCAGTACTTC. Translated: CASSLLAYEQYF. The rearrangement links TRBV28 to TRBJ2-7, with a weak D call TRBD2 (6 bases). This CDR3 is 12 amino acids long. V gave up 2 bases and J gave up 4 bases, with 6 bases separating them. Germline V gene data show CDR1 as MDHEN and CDR2 as SYDVKM.

The chain uses TRBV28 and TRBJ1-2; maybe TRBD1 (5 bases). Trimming removed 5 bases from V and 1 base from J, with 32 bases in between. CDR1 and CDR2 (germline): MDHEN, SYDVKM. The CDR3 runs 21 residues. The CDR3 DNA sequence: TGTGCCAGCAGTGCGGCGGTGGATAAGGGACCCAGGGTTTTCCTTAACTATGGCTACACCTTC. This gives the protein CASSAAVDKGPRVFLNYGYTF.

The chain uses TRBV5-6 and TRBJ2-7, with 10 bases that match TRBD2. With V trimmed by 2 bases and J by 2 bases, 4 bases remained unmatched. Germline V CDR1 and CDR2: SGHDT, YYEEEE. The CDR3 has 15 residues. CDR3: CASSFASGSPYEQYF. The CDR3 nucleotides read TGTGCCAGCAGCTTCGCTAGCGGGAGTCCCTACGAGCAGTACTTC.

This chain links TRBV5-5 with TRBJ2-2; 13 bases map to TRBD2. After removal of 3 bases from V and 3 bases from J, the junction contained 8 bases not matched to a gene. The CDR3 runs to 18 residues. Per the germline V gene, CDR1 is SGHKS and CDR2 is YYEKEE (reference sequence). The CDR3 is CASSSSYGLAGDTGELFF. CDR3 coding DNA: TGTGCCAGCAGCTCGTCCTATGGACTAGCGGGAGACACCGGGGAGCTGTTTTTT.

CDR3 in amino acids: CASSPQQGLRNTIYF. In DNA form, the CDR3 reads TGTGCCAGCAGCCCACAACAGGGTCTTCGAAACACCATATATTTT. J is TRBJ1-3 and V is TRBV28; a possible D gene is TRBD1 (6 bases). Per the germline V gene, CDR1 is MDHEN and CDR2 is SYDVKM. Trimming shortened V by 6 bases and J by 5 bases, and 17 bases separated the two germline ends. This CDR3 is 15 amino acids long. The full variable domain, with the rest looked up from reference TRBV28 and TRBJ1-3, is DVKVTQSSRYLVKRTGEKVFLECVQDMDHENMFWYRQDPGLGLRLIYFSYDVKMKEKGDIPEGYSVSREKKERFSLILESASTNQTSMYLCASSPQQGLRNTIYFGEGSWLTVV.

The chain couples TRBV18 to TRBJ1-1; D remains ambiguous. The CDR3 is made up of 13 amino acids. The V gene lost 3 bases and the J gene lost 6 bases, with 11 bases spanning the gap. Germline V gene lookup returns CDR1 KGHSH and CDR2 LQKENI. The CDR3 DNA reads as TGTGCCAGCTCACCTTTGATCTCAGCTGAAGCTTTCTTT. This sequence encodes CASSPLISAEAFF.

The chain links TRBV15 to TRBJ1-5; 7 bases match TRBD1. The V and J ends lost 9 bases and 5 bases, in that order; junction bases with no gene match: 13. The germline V gene has CDR1 LNHNV and CDR2 YYDKDF (reference sequence). The CDR3 runs to 15 residues. The CDR3, as DNA: TGTGCCACTGGTGGGGGACAGCCACACTATCAGCCCCAGCATTTT. Translation gives CATGGGQPHYQPQHF.

The chain uses TRBV5-1 and TRBJ2-7; 9 bases are a match to TRBD1. V lost 0 bases, J lost 3 bases, and 7 bases stayed unmatched. The CDR3 runs to 16 residues. Germline values: CDR1 SGHRS, CDR2 YFSETQ. The CDR3 DNA sequence: TGCGCCAGCAGCTTGGACCCAATGGGACAGGGCTACGAGCAGTACTTC. Translating it yields CASSLDPMGQGYEQYF.

CDR3 sequence reads: CATSRDLRWTSGTFFTYEQYF. CDR3 nucleotide sequence: TGTGCCACCAGCAGAGATCTAAGGTGGACTAGCGGGACATTCTTTACCTACGAGCAGTACTTC. V is TRBV15 and J is TRBJ2-7; TRBD2 matches at 12 bases. The germline V gene encodes CDR1 LNHNV and CDR2 YYDKDF (reference sequence). Losses at the gene ends were 0 bases for V and 2 bases for J; bases not matched to a gene: 17. The CDR3 totals 21 residues.

The chain joins TRBV11-3 to TRBJ2-1; D is tentatively TRBD1 or TRBD2 (5 bases each). Between the trimmed V and J ends, which lost 5 bases and 3 bases, there was a span of 11 bases. This CDR3 comprises 14 residues. Per germline, CDR1 SGHNT and CDR2 YENEEA. CDR3 nucleotides: TGTGCCAGCAGCCCGGGACCCAACTACAATGAGCAGTTCTTC. Residues: CASSPGPNYNEQFF. Complete variable domain (other parts from reference TRBV11-3 and TRBJ2-1): EAGVVQSPRYKIIEKKQPVAFWCNPISGHNTLYWYLQNLGQGPELLIRYENEEAVDDSQLPKDRFSAERLKGVDSTLKIQPAELGDSAVYLCASSPGPNYNEQFFGPGTRLTVL.

The chain combines TRBV10-3 with TRBJ1-4; D remains ambiguous. Trimming left V 7 bases short and J 7 bases short, with 13 bases between. The length of the CDR3 is 13 residues. Germline lookup yields CDR1 ENHRY and CDR2 SYGVKD. In nucleotides, the CDR3 is TGTGCCATCAAAGGAGCTCTAGCTGAAAAACTGTTTTTT. As protein: CAIKGALAEKLFF.

To note about this clone: Other nucleotide sequences from this sample produce the same CDR3. This chain connects TRBV9 to TRBJ2-3; 9 positions match TRBD2. The CDR3 totals 15 residues. Trimming removed 0 bases from V and 4 bases from J; junction bases left unmatched: 3. Germline V lookup: CDR1 SGDLS, CDR2 YYNGEE. The CDR3 loop is CASSVEAGGSDTQYF. CDR3 nucleotide sequence: TGTGCCAGCAGCGTAGAAGCGGGAGGCTCAGATACGCAGTATTTT. Full variable domain (outside the CDR3, taken from reference TRBV9 and TRBJ2-3): DSGVTQTPKHLITATGQRVTLRCSPRSGDLSVYWYQQSLDQGLQFLIQYYNGEERAKGNILERFSAQQFPDLHSELNLSSLELGDSALYFCASSVEAGGSDTQYFGPGTRLTVL.

V usage is TRBV19 and J usage is TRBJ2-7; D ambiguous. The CDR3 contains 14 residues. CDR1 and CDR2 (germline): LNHDA, SQIVND (reference sequence). With 8 bases removed from V and 1 base from J, the gap between germline ends came to 15 bases. The CDR3 loop reads CASAHKHSSYEQYF. The CDR3 nucleotides read TGTGCCAGTGCCCATAAGCATTCATCCTACGAGCAGTACTTC.